This note documents a single T cell receptor beta chain sequence. This may arise from a read error, as a much more abundant clone is one base away. The data originate from a study of T-cell reconstitution after alpha-beta-depleted transplantation in children. Preparation of the TCRbeta library was carried out with unique molecular identifiers. MiXCR, run by TCRdb on the PCR reads, gives a single entry per CDR3 protein. The repertoire holds hundreds of thousands of distinct CDR3 sequences, with about 12% as singletons. This sequence was found in a human donor who donated a stem cell graft to a child with acute lymphoblastic leukemia. Sequences were derived from PBMCs from the stem cell graft donor, sampled from the stem cell graft.

Here the CDR3 reads CSARLAWLSGELFF. CDR3 DNA sequence: TGCAGTGCTAGACTTGCGTGGTTGAGCGGGGAGCTGTTTTTT. V is TRBV20-1 and J is TRBJ2-2; D remains unclear. Deletions cut 2 bases from V and 7 bases from J, with 14 bases between. This CDR3 is 14 amino acids long. Looked up from germline, CDR1 is DFQATT and CDR2 is SNEGSKA (reference sequence).